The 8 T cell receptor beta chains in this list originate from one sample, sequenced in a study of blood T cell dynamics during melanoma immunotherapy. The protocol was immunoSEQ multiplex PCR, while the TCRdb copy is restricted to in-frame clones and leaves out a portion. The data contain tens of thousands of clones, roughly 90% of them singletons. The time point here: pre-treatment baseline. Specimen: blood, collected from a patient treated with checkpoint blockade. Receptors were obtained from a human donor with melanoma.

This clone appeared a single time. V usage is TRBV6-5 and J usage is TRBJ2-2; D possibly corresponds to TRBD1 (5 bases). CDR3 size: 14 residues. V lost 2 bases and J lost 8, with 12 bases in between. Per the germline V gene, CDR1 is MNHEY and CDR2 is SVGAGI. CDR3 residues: CASSYESGKGELFF. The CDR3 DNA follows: TGTGCCAGCAGTTACGAATCAGGGAAAGGGGAGCTGTTTTTT.

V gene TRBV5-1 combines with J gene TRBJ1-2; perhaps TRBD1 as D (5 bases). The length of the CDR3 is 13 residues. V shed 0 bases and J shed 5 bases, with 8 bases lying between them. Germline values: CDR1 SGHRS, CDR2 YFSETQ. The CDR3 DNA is TGCGCCAGCAGCTTGGACGACAGTTATGGCTACACCTTC. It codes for CASSLDDSYGYTF.

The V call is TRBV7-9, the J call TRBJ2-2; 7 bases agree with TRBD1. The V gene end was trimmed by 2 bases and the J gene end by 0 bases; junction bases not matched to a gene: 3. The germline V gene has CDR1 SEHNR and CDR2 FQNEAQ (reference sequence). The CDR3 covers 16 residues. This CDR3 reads CASSLIRGPNTGELFF. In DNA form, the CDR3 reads TGTGCCAGCAGCTTAATAAGGGGGCCGAACACCGGGGAGCTGTTTTTT.

The DNA for the CDR3 is TGTGCCAGCAGCTCGGGCGCAGGGGGCATCTACGAGCAGTACTTC. It specifies CASSSGAGGIYEQYF. The V and J genes are TRBV11-3 and TRBJ2-7, with TRBD1 matching 8 bases. The ends lost 4 bases at V and 3 bases at J; junction bases unmatched: 8. Germline loops: CDR1 SGHNT, CDR2 YENEEA. The CDR3 covers 15 residues.

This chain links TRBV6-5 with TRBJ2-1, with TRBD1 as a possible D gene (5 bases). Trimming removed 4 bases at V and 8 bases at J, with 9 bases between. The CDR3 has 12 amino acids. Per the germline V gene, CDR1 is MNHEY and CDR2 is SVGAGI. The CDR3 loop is CASSSGLDEQFF. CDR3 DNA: TGTGCCAGCAGTTCAGGGCTGGATGAGCAGTTCTTC.

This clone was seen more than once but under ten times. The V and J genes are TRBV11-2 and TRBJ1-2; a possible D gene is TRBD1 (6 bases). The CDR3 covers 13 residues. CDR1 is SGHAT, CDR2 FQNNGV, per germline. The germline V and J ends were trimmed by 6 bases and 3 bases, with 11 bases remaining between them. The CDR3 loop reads CASRPQGYYGYTF. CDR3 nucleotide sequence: TGTGCCAGCAGGCCACAGGGTTACTATGGCTACACCTTC.

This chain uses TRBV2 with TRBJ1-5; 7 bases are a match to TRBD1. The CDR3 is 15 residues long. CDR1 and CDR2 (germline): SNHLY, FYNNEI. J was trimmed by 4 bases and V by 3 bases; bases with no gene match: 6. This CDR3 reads CASSDKTGKNQPQHF. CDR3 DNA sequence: TGTGCCAGCAGTGATAAGACAGGGAAGAATCAGCCCCAGCATTTT. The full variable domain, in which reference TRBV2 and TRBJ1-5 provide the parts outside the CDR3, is EPEVTQTPSHQVTQMGQEVILRCVPISNHLYFYWYRQILGQKVEFLVSFYNNEISEKSEIFDDQFSVERPDGSNFTLKIRSTKLEDSAMYFCASSDKTGKNQPQHFGDGTRLSIL.

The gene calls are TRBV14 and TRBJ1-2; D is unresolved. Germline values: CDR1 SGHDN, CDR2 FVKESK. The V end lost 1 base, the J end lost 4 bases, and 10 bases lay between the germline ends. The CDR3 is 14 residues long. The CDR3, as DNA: TGTGCCAGCAGCCAAGTTTACGGATCCTATGGCTACACCTTC. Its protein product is CASSQVYGSYGYTF.